Each of the 10 T cell receptor beta chains below was sequenced from the same sample in a study of CD8+ T cells in alopecia areata. Following extraction, RNA underwent reverse transcription to cDNA, which served as the sequencing template. Libraries were prepared by immunoSEQ multiplex PCR; TCRdb keeps only in-frame clonotypes and omits some of them. This sample has some 150,000 clones, with about 60% found just once. The source was CD4+ T cells sorted from blood, collected at week 0. These receptors came from a human donor with alopecia areata.

The chain couples TRBV6-5 to TRBJ1-6; 8 nucleotides agree with TRBD1. The CDR3 has 14 amino acids. The V segment lost 10 bases and the J segment 10 bases; nucleotides outside the gene matches: 12. The germline CDR1 and CDR2 sequences are MNHEY and SVGAGI. This CDR3 is CAIQDRAPGSPLHF. The DNA for the CDR3 is TGTGCCATCCAGGACAGGGCCCCGGGGTCACCCCTCCACTTT.

This chain connects TRBV18 to TRBJ2-4; D is ambiguous. Looked up from germline, CDR1 is KGHSH and CDR2 is LQKENI. This CDR3 contains 15 residues. V lost 1 base and J 0 bases, leaving 7 bases between the germline ends. The CDR3: CASSPQSVAKNIQYF. The CDR3 region has the DNA TGTGCCAGCTCACCACAGTCAGTAGCCAAAAACATTCAGTACTTC. Full variable domain (remainder filled in from reference TRBV18 and TRBJ2-4): NAGVMQNPRHLVRRRGQEARLRCSPMKGHSHVYWYRQLPEEGLKFMVYLQKENIIDESGMPKERFSAEFPKEGPSILRIQQVVRGDSAAYFCASSPQSVAKNIQYFGAGTRLSVL.

The chain uses TRBV6-5 and TRBJ1-1; no definite D call. CDR1 and CDR2 from the germline V gene are MNHEY and SVGAGI. This CDR3 spans 13 amino acids. The germline V and J ends were trimmed by 5 bases and 0 bases, with 7 bases remaining between them. The CDR3 DNA sequence: TGTGCCAGCAGTCGGAGCATGAACACTGAAGCTTTCTTT. Translating it yields CASSRSMNTEAFF.

The CDR3 nucleotides read TGTGCCAGCTCTCTCGCAGGGAATCAGCCCCAGCATTTT. This translates into CASSLAGNQPQHF. The chain employs TRBV18 and TRBJ1-5; D may be TRBD1 (5 bases). Trimming stripped 6 bases from V and 4 bases from J, with 10 bases between. Germline V CDR1 and CDR2: KGHSH, LQKENI. The length of the CDR3 is 13 residues.

This chain uses TRBV30 with TRBJ2-7; 8 nucleotides align to TRBD2. CDR1 is GTSNPN, CDR2 SVGIG, per germline (reference sequence). V shed 5 bases, J shed 0 bases, and the junction held 6 bases outside the gene matches. The CDR3 is 14 residues long. CDR3 nucleotide sequence: TGTGCCTGGGCCCGCGGGGGGAGCTCCTACGAGCAGTACTTC. Its protein is CAWARGGSSYEQYF.

The chain joins TRBV18 to TRBJ2-3; D unresolved. This CDR3 comprises 12 residues. Germline V lookup: CDR1 KGHSH, CDR2 LQKENI. Trimming removed 0 bases at V and 6 bases at J, with 4 bases between. CDR3 in DNA: TGTGCCAGCTCACCACCGGTGGATACGCAGTATTTT. Residues: CASSPPVDTQYF.

CDR3 coding DNA: TGTGCCAGCAGTTACGGATTGGATACTGGGGCCAACGTCCTGACTTTC. Protein: CASSYGLDTGANVLTF. The rearrangement joins TRBV6-6 to TRBJ2-6; D not resolved. Germline loops: CDR1 MNHNY, CDR2 SVGAGI (reference sequence). Trimming cost V 2 bases and J 2 bases, with 10 bases left between them. This CDR3 contains 16 residues.

The V call is TRBV25-1, the J call TRBJ2-2; no definite D call. CDR1 and CDR2 from the germline V gene are MGHDK and SYGVNS. The CDR3 has 15 residues. V gave up 3 bases and J gave up 6 bases, with 14 bases separating them. The CDR3 loop reads CASSDVSARAGELFF. CDR3 sequence (DNA): TGTGCCAGCAGTGACGTGTCGGCGAGAGCCGGGGAGCTGTTTTTT.

The V call is TRBV4-1, the J call TRBJ1-1; no clear D. CDR1 is MGHRA, CDR2 YSYEKL, per germline. This CDR3 is 13 amino acids long. Trimming shortened V by 0 bases and J by 6 bases, and 8 bases separated the two germline ends. The CDR3 DNA reads as TGCGCCAGCAGCCAAGAGTTCCTGCCTGAAGCTTTCTTT. This codes for CASSQEFLPEAFF.

This rearrangement joins TRBV4-1 to TRBJ1-2, with D possibly being TRBD1 (5 bases). The CDR3 consists of 15 residues. V was cut by 0 bases and J by 8 bases, with 16 bases left in between. The germline CDR1 and CDR2 sequences are MGHRA and YSYEKL. CDR3 protein: CASSQDVDSGWGYTF. For the CDR3, the DNA is TGCGCCAGCAGCCAAGATGTGGATTCAGGGTGGGGCTACACCTTC.